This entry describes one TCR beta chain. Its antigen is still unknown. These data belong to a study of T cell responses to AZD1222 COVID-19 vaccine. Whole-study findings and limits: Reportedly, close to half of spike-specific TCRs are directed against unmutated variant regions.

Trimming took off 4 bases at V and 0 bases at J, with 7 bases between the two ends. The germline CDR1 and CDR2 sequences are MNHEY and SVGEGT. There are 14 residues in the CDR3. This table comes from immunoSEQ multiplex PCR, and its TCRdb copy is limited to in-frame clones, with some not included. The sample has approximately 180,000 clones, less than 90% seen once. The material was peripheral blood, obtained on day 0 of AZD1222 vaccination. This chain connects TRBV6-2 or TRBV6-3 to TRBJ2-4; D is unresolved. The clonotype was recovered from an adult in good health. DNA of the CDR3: TGTGCCAGCAGTTCGGACCGAGCCAAAAACATTCAGTACTTC. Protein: CASSSDRAKNIQYF.